This is a list of T cell receptor beta chains from one sample in a study of blood T cell repertoires in COVID-19. Sequenced by immunoSEQ multiplex PCR; TCRdb stores in-frame clones only, minus some. The table records 250,000 or so clones, around 81% of them present only once. Sequenced material: PBMCs or T cells enriched from blood (not recorded which). The source is a man aged 45-65 years who had recovered from COVID-19. The CDR3 runs from the conserved cysteine through the conserved F or W. A D gene is named only where the DNA matches it firmly. Expanded clones are given a class, and other clones once, few, many or no size at all.

TRBJ1-5,TRBD1,TRBV24-1,.,TGTGCCACCCAAGACAGGGGCAATCAGCCCCAGCATTTT,CATQDRGNQPQHF
TRBJ2-3,TRBD1,TRBV3-1/TRBV3-2,.,TGTGCCAGCAGCGCTAGGACAGGATTAGGTTTCACAGATACGCAGTATTTT,CASSARTGLGFTDTQYF
TRBJ2-7,TRBD1,TRBV5-1,.,TGCGCCAGCAGCTCGACGCCAGACAGGGGGCTTATTGGCGAGCAGTACTTC,CASSSTPDRGLIGEQYF
TRBJ2-3,TRBD2,TRBV18,once,TGTGCCAGCTCACCACTGGGCGGGGGTGGCACAGATACGCAGTATTTT,CASSPLGGGGTDTQYF
TRBJ2-7,.,TRBV2,.,TGTGCCAGCAGCCCTAGACAGGCGGGGGTTGGCGAGCAGTACTTC,CASSPRQAGVGEQYF
TRBJ1-3,.,TRBV7-6,once,TGTGCCAGCAGCTTAGAGCTCCACACCATATATTTT,CASSLELHTIYF
TRBJ1-1,.,TRBV21-1,few,TGTGCCAGCAGCAAACTGAGGACGGGGGGGAGAAACACTGAAGCTTTCTTT,CASSKLRTGGRNTEAFF
TRBJ2-5,TRBD2,TRBV24-1,.,TGTGCCACCAGTGATTTGGCTAGCGGACAAGAGACCCAGTACTTC,CATSDLASGQETQYF
TRBJ1-5,.,TRBV28,.,TGTGCCAGCAGTCCCCCCGGACAGCATGGTCAGCCCCAGCATTTT,CASSPPGQHGQPQHF
TRBJ1-2,.,TRBV6-2/TRBV6-3,.,TGTGCCAGCAGTAGGGGTCAGGGGAGCTATGGCTACACCTTC,CASSRGQGSYGYTF
TRBJ1-1,.,TRBV5-6,.,TGTGCCAGCACCCAGGGCCCAAGGGGCACTGAAGCTTTCTTT,CASTQGPRGTEAFF
TRBJ2-3,.,TRBV12-1,.,TGTGCCAGCAGCCTACTCTCACTAGCGGGAACAGATACGCAGTATTTT,CASSLLSLAGTDTQYF
TRBJ2-7,TRBD1,TRBV16,.,TGTGCCAGCAGCCAATTCGACCGGGACAGGGCCTACGAGCAGTACTTC,CASSQFDRDRAYEQYF
TRBJ2-7,TRBD1,TRBV5-1,.,TGCGCCAGCAGCTACGGGACAGGGGTAAACGAGCAGTACTTC,CASSYGTGVNEQYF
TRBJ2-7,TRBD2,TRBV10-3,.,TGTGTCATCAGTTTTAGCGGGGAGGGGAAGCAGTACTTC,CVISFSGEGKQYF
TRBJ1-5,.,TRBV18,.,TGTGCCAGCTCACCACAGGCGGAACAGCCCCAGCATTTT,CASSPQAEQPQHF
TRBJ1-4,.,TRBV3-1/TRBV3-2,.,TGTGCCAGCAGCCAACGCGGACAGTTCAATGAAAAACTGTTTTTT,CASSQRGQFNEKLFF
TRBJ1-1,.,TRBV5-5,.,TGTGCCAGCAGCTGGAAGACGGAGGAAGCTTTCTTT,CASSWKTEEAFF
TRBJ2-7,TRBD1,TRBV11-2,.,TGTGCCAGCAGCCGTACGGGACAGGGTGTACAGCAGTACTTC,CASSRTGQGVQQYF
TRBJ1-5,.,TRBV7-2,.,TGTGCCAGCAGCTTAGACAGATATAGCAATCAGCCCCAGCATTTT,CASSLDRYSNQPQHF
TRBJ2-7,TRBD2,TRBV28,few,TGTGCCAGCAGTGGGAATAGCGGGAGCCTACGTCTCTCCTTC,CASSGNSGSLRLSF
TRBJ2-5,TRBD2,TRBV7-8,few,TGTGCCAGCAGCTCCCGAAGACTAGCGGCGGAGACCCAGTACTTC,CASSSRRLAAETQYF
TRBJ2-7,TRBD1,TRBV30,.,TGTGCCTGGAGTAGGAGCCAGGGGGAAGCCTACGAGCAGTACTTC,CAWSRSQGEAYEQYF
TRBJ2-3,.,TRBV6-6,.,TGTGCCAGCACCCACGGGGTTAATTCCGGGGATACGCAGTATTTT,CASTHGVNSGDTQYF
TRBJ1-1,TRBD1,TRBV5-1,.,TGCGCCAGCAGCCCCAAGACAGGGGGTCTGAACACTGAAGCTTTCTTT,CASSPKTGGLNTEAFF
TRBJ2-7,.,TRBV6-1,.,TGTGCCAGCAGTGAATTAAAGCCGGGGGAGCAGTACTTC,CASSELKPGEQYF
TRBJ2-7,.,TRBV5-8,.,TGTGCCTCATTGCAGGCCTACGAGCAGTACTTC,CASLQAYEQYF
TRBJ2-5,.,TRBV7-2,.,TGTGCCAGCAGCTCGACCCCCGGGGAGACCCAGTACTTC,CASSSTPGETQYF
TRBJ1-6,TRBD1,TRBV19,.,TGTGCCAGTAGTATAGTGAAGGGGGCCGATTCACCCCTCCACTTT,CASSIVKGADSPLHF
TRBJ1-1,.,TRBV5-1,.,TGCGCCAGCAGCCAGACCACGGGGAGTGGGACTGAAGCTTTCTTT,CASSQTTGSGTEAFF
TRBJ1-2,TRBD1,TRBV5-4,once,TGTGCCAGCAGTCAGGACAGGGCCGTCTATGGCTACACCTTC,CASSQDRAVYGYTF
TRBJ1-1,.,TRBV9,.,TGTGCCAGCAGCAGGGCCGGGACTGACACTGAAGCTTTCTTT,CASSRAGTDTEAFF
TRBJ2-5,TRBD2,TRBV9,.,TGTGCCAGCAGCGTGATACTAGCGGGAGGGTTGGAGACCCAGTACTTC,CASSVILAGGLETQYF
TRBJ1-5,.,TRBV2,.,TGTGCCAGCAGTGGGGGGGGGCCTCCCAATCAGCCCCAGCATTTT,CASSGGGPPNQPQHF
TRBJ2-1,TRBD1,TRBV6-5,.,TGTGCCAGCCGCACAGGGGGCGTCGCGAATGAGCAGTTCTTC,CASRTGGVANEQFF
TRBJ1-5,.,TRBV3-1/TRBV3-2,.,TGTGCCAGCAGCCAAGGTCTAGGCGATGCCCAGCATTTT,CASSQGLGDAQHF
TRBJ1-5,.,TRBV6-5,.,TGTGCCAGCACAGAATCGGGGGGCAATCAGCCCCAGCATTTT,CASTESGGNQPQHF
TRBJ2-5,.,TRBV7-8,.,TGTGCCAGCAGCTTGGGGGGTCGGGAGACCCAGTACTTC,CASSLGGRETQYF
TRBJ2-1,TRBD2,TRBV6-2/TRBV6-3,.,TGTGCCAGCAGTTACGGACTAGCGGGATTCGGTGAGCAGTTCTTC,CASSYGLAGFGEQFF
TRBJ2-3,.,TRBV9,.,TGTGCCAGCAGCGTGGGCGCACAGGGAACAGATACGCAGTATTTT,CASSVGAQGTDTQYF
TRBJ1-1,TRBD1,TRBV10-1,many,TGCGCCAGCAGTGAGCCCGGGACAGGGGGCGCGGACACTGAAGCTTTCTTT,CASSEPGTGGADTEAFF
TRBJ1-5,.,TRBV6-5,once,TGTGCCAGCAGTTACTCGACACCGGGAGTCAATCAGCCCCAGCATTTT,CASSYSTPGVNQPQHF
TRBJ1-2,.,TRBV30,.,TGTGCCTGGAGCGACTATGGCTACACCTTC,CAWSDYGYTF
TRBJ1-2,.,TRBV19,.,TGTGCCAGTAGAAACAGAAGGGGTGGAGGCTACACCTTC,CASRNRRGGGYTF
TRBJ2-7,TRBD1,TRBV9,.,TGTGCCAGCAGCGGACCGGGGACAGGTCCCTCCTACGAGCAGTACTTC,CASSGPGTGPSYEQYF
TRBJ2-3,TRBD2,TRBV5-4,once,TGTGCCAGCAGCTTCCAGACTAGCGGGGGGGCCAGAAAGTATTTT,CASSFQTSGGARKYF
TRBJ2-7,.,TRBV6-5,once,TGTGCCAGCCGAACCAGGGGCTCCTACGAGCAGTACTTC,CASRTRGSYEQYF
TRBJ2-3,.,TRBV5-1,.,TGCGCCACCCGGACATTTAGCACAGATACGCAGTATTTT,CATRTFSTDTQYF
TRBJ1-2,.,TRBV19,.,TGTGCCAGTACGACCAGGGGAGTATATGGCTACACCTTC,CASTTRGVYGYTF
TRBJ2-1,.,TRBV7-3,.,TGTGCCAGGTCGGGAGGGCCCTACAGGGGCCTGATAAGCTCCTACAATGAGCAGTTCTTC,CARSGGPYRGLISSYNEQFF
TRBJ2-3,TRBD2,TRBV11-2,.,TGTGCCAGCAGCCCCCTGGGTAGCGGGCGAAACACAGATACGCAGTATTTT,CASSPLGSGRNTDTQYF
TRBJ1-1,.,TRBV11-3,.,TGTGCCAGCAGCGTCTCGGGTCTGAACACTGAAGCTTTCTTT,CASSVSGLNTEAFF